This T cell receptor (beta chain) was retrieved from a study of T-cell memory formation after mild COVID-19. Trimming took off 5 bases at V and 4 bases at J, with 9 bases between the two ends. From germline, CDR1 is SNHLY and CDR2 FYNNEI. The length of the CDR3 is 13 residues. After 5'RACE with constant-segment primers, TCR alpha and TCR beta cDNA libraries carrying sample barcodes and UMIs were obtained. TCRdb reprocessed the 5' RACE reads with MiXCR, giving one entry per CDR3 protein. The repertoire includes around 34,000 distinct CDR3 sequences, about 7.7% of them detected once, and 25% to 30% sits in the top ten. This clonotype was detected only a few times.

This clonotype was obtained from a man between 18 and 29 years old who had mild COVID-19 (a few samples of this study predate the infection). Cell type and time point are not known. The V gene is TRBV2, the J gene TRBJ1-5; tentative D call: TRBD1 (5 bases). What was sequenced was PBMCs or a T cell subset sorted from them (not recorded which). CDR3 DNA: TGTGCCAGCAGTCCTGACAGAAATCAGCCCCAGCATTTT. Translated: CASSPDRNQPQHF.